The next 9 T cell receptor beta chains were all read from a single sample in a study of T-cell reconstitution after alpha-beta-depleted transplantation in children. TCRbeta library preparation incorporated unique molecular identifiers. TCRdb recomputed calls from the PCR reads with MiXCR, one row per CDR3 protein. The sample carries approximately 500,000 distinct CDR3 sequences, approximately 30% recorded once. The sample in question was PBMCs, obtained before TCRalphabeta/CD19-depleted stem cell transplant. The receptors shown here come from a boy younger than two with Wiskott-Aldrich syndrome, due to receive a stem cell transplant.

This clonotype was detected only a few times. The gene calls are TRBV11-2 and TRBJ2-1; 8 bases fit TRBD2. This CDR3 has 17 amino acids. CDR1 SGHAT and CDR2 FQNNGV come from the germline V gene. Trimming removed 1 base from V and 0 bases from J; junction bases left unmatched: 5. As DNA, the CDR3 is TGTGCCAGCAGCTTAGGAGTGAGCGGGAGCTCCTACAATGAGCAGTTCTTC. Protein: CASSLGVSGSSYNEQFF.

Only a few counts were recorded for this clonotype. The chain joins TRBV10-3 to TRBJ2-2, with D hard to call. V shed 7 bases and J shed 0 bases, with 3 bases lying between them. The germline V gene encodes CDR1 ENHRY and CDR2 SYGVKD. CDR3 length equals 12 residues. This CDR3 reads CAITANTGELFF. The CDR3 DNA sequence: TGTGCCATCACAGCGAACACCGGGGAGCTGTTTTTT.

The chain couples TRBV12-3 or TRBV12-4 to TRBJ2-7, with 11 bases that match TRBD2. V lost 3 bases to trimming and J lost 4 bases; unmatched junction nucleotides: 11. CDR3 length equals 17 residues. The CDR3 loop is CASSFQAGTSGVYEQYF. CDR3 nucleotides: TGTGCCAGCAGTTTTCAGGCCGGGACTAGCGGAGTATACGAGCAGTACTTC.

This clonotype was seen only once. The J gene is TRBJ2-1, the V gene TRBV10-2, with 12 positions matching TRBD1. The CDR3 totals 15 residues. Germline CDR1 is WSHSY and CDR2 is SAAADI. V lost 6 bases to trimming and J lost 9 bases; unmatched junction nucleotides: 9. The DNA for the CDR3 is TGCGCCAGCAGGTATACGGGACAGGGGGCAACTGAGCAGTTCTTC. It is translated as CASRYTGQGATEQFF.

This clonotype was seen more than once but under ten times. The rearrangement joins TRBV5-5 to TRBJ1-5, with TRBD1 matching over 8 bases. This CDR3 is built from 16 residues. J lost 3 bases, V lost 2 bases, and 7 bases had no gene match. Germline CDR1 is SGHKS and CDR2 is YYEKEE (reference sequence). CDR3 sequence reads: CASSFGQGRINQPQHF. The CDR3 DNA sequence: TGTGCCAGCAGCTTCGGACAGGGAAGAATCAATCAGCCCCAGCATTTT.

The chain employs TRBV5-5 and TRBJ2-7; TRBD2 agrees at 8 bases. Germline loops: CDR1 SGHKS, CDR2 YYEKEE (reference sequence). With 4 bases clipped from V and 5 bases from J, the junction kept 11 bases outside the gene matches. This CDR3 comprises 15 residues. The CDR3 region has the DNA TGTGCCAGCAGCCCCCCCTTCGGGAGGGCCCACGAGCAGTACTTC. Translated: CASSPPFGRAHEQYF.

The rearrangement uses TRBV30 and TRBJ1-2, with 10 positions matching TRBD1. Germline V gene lookup returns CDR1 GTSNPN and CDR2 SVGIG (reference sequence). V was pared by 2 bases and J by 8 bases, with 5 bases of the junction left unmatched. The CDR3 consists of 13 residues. The CDR3 bases are TGTGCCTGGAGTCGGGACAGGGGTGACGGCTACACCTTC. It specifies CAWSRDRGDGYTF.

This clonotype was counted many times. CDR3 sequence reads: CASSRTGPSTDTQYF. CDR3 coding DNA: TGCGCCAGCAGCCGGACAGGCCCATCCACAGATACGCAGTATTTT. This chain uses TRBV5-1 with TRBJ2-3; 7 bases map to TRBD1. Trimming took 4 bases from V and 2 from J; bases not matched to a gene: 7. Germline V gene sequence: CDR1 SGHRS, CDR2 YFSETQ. The CDR3 is 15 residues long.

This clonotype was seen a handful of times. This sequence joins TRBV7-9 and TRBJ2-3, with TRBD2 matching over 7 bases. V gave up 5 bases and J gave up 6 bases; unmatched junction bases: 17. Germline assignment: CDR1 SEHNR and CDR2 FQNEAQ (reference sequence). The CDR3 totals 17 residues. The CDR3 here is CASSPPVRGGRGDTQYF. CDR3 bases: TGTGCCAGCAGCCCCCCGGTACGGGGAGGGAGAGGCGATACGCAGTATTTT. Filled out from reference TRBV7-9 and TRBJ2-3, the complete variable domain reads DTGVSQNPRHKITKRGQNVTFRCDPISEHNRLYWYRQTLGQGPEFLTYFQNEAQLEKSRLLSDRFSAERPKGSFSTLEIQRTEQGDSAMYLCASSPPVRGGRGDTQYFGPGTRLTVL.